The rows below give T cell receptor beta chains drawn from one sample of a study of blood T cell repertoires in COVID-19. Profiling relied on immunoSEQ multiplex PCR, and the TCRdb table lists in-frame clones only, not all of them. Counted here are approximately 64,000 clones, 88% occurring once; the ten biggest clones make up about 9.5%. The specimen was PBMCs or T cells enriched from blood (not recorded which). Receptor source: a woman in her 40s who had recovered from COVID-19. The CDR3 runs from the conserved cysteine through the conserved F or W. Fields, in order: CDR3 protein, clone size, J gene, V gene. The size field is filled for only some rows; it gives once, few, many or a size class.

CDR3 protein: CASSDRTANTEAFF; clone size: -; J gene: TRBJ1-1; V gene: TRBV11-3
CDR3 protein: CASSEVAGGPNEQFF; clone size: -; J gene: TRBJ2-1; V gene: TRBV6-1
CDR3 protein: CASSRARSEKLFF; clone size: -; J gene: TRBJ1-4; V gene: TRBV6-5
CDR3 protein: CASSSREGGEPLGLFF; clone size: -; J gene: TRBJ2-2; V gene: TRBV7-8
CDR3 protein: CASSFGQGGGEAFF; clone size: -; J gene: TRBJ1-1; V gene: TRBV11-2
CDR3 protein: CASSHRTGRGYTF; clone size: -; J gene: TRBJ1-2; V gene: TRBV3-1/TRBV3-2
CDR3 protein: CASSPDRGLATNEKLFF; clone size: -; J gene: TRBJ1-4; V gene: TRBV5-1
CDR3 protein: CASSQSGTGGDGYTF; clone size: -; J gene: TRBJ1-2; V gene: TRBV4-1
CDR3 protein: CASSELEAGELFF; clone size: -; J gene: TRBJ2-2; V gene: TRBV2
CDR3 protein: CASSLAPSGKALFF; clone size: -; J gene: TRBJ1-4; V gene: TRBV7-6
CDR3 protein: CASSTQMNTEAFF; clone size: -; J gene: TRBJ1-1; V gene: TRBV19
CDR3 protein: CASQIWTGTNTGELFF; clone size: -; J gene: TRBJ2-2; V gene: TRBV2
CDR3 protein: CASSRDSRDDEQYF; clone size: -; J gene: TRBJ2-7; V gene: TRBV2
CDR3 protein: CASSLWKGEDNEQFF; clone size: -; J gene: TRBJ2-1; V gene: TRBV5-1
CDR3 protein: CASSPRTSGGGTGELFF; clone size: -; J gene: TRBJ2-2; V gene: TRBV7-8
CDR3 protein: CASSLVADTQYF; clone size: -; J gene: TRBJ2-3; V gene: TRBV5-6
CDR3 protein: CASSLNVRETQYF; clone size: -; J gene: TRBJ2-5; V gene: TRBV7-3
CDR3 protein: CASSLTFQDRGQETQYF; clone size: few; J gene: TRBJ2-5; V gene: TRBV11-3
CDR3 protein: CASSLWQGGGNTIYF; clone size: -; J gene: TRBJ1-3; V gene: TRBV5-1
CDR3 protein: CASSELNQGALSNQPQHF; clone size: -; J gene: TRBJ1-5; V gene: TRBV19
CDR3 protein: CASSRVLANYEQYF; clone size: -; J gene: TRBJ2-7; V gene: TRBV7-2
CDR3 protein: CASSRGQGDTEAFF; clone size: -; J gene: TRBJ1-1; V gene: TRBV5-1
CDR3 protein: CASSVAFRPRVSNQPQHF; clone size: -; J gene: TRBJ1-5; V gene: TRBV9
CDR3 protein: CASSRGDEQFF; clone size: -; J gene: TRBJ2-1; V gene: TRBV12-3/TRBV12-4
CDR3 protein: CASRTTSGDNIQYF; clone size: -; J gene: TRBJ2-4; V gene: TRBV5-1
CDR3 protein: CASSLDGGDTEAFF; clone size: -; J gene: TRBJ1-1; V gene: TRBV5-4
CDR3 protein: CASSPRQARSGNTIYF; clone size: -; J gene: TRBJ1-3; V gene: TRBV5-1
CDR3 protein: CSASSGGDEQFF; clone size: -; J gene: TRBJ2-1; V gene: TRBV20-1
CDR3 protein: CSVEEDGENTEAFF; clone size: -; J gene: TRBJ1-1; V gene: TRBV29-1
CDR3 protein: CASKGLQGPNQPQHF; clone size: -; J gene: TRBJ1-5; V gene: TRBV19
CDR3 protein: CASSSTSESSYNEQFF; clone size: -; J gene: TRBJ2-1; V gene: TRBV7-6
CDR3 protein: CASGRTTTYEQYF; clone size: -; J gene: TRBJ2-7; V gene: TRBV6-5
CDR3 protein: CASSVDPTGDKPYGYTF; clone size: once; J gene: TRBJ1-2; V gene: TRBV2
CDR3 protein: CAISESRQGSQETQYF; clone size: -; J gene: TRBJ2-5; V gene: TRBV10-3
CDR3 protein: CASSYRRYSNQPQHF; clone size: -; J gene: TRBJ1-5; V gene: TRBV6-5
CDR3 protein: CASSQEEGINFQPQHF; clone size: -; J gene: TRBJ1-5; V gene: TRBV4-1
CDR3 protein: CASSPAGTSNHNEQFF; clone size: -; J gene: TRBJ2-1; V gene: TRBV18
CDR3 protein: CASSVAYGGGGYTF; clone size: -; J gene: TRBJ1-2; V gene: TRBV6-1
CDR3 protein: CASSEVGGQGNSPLHF; clone size: -; J gene: TRBJ1-6; V gene: TRBV2
CDR3 protein: CASSPGTGFIYEQYF; clone size: -; J gene: TRBJ2-7; V gene: TRBV7-9
CDR3 protein: CASSQPVTGRQEKLFF; clone size: -; J gene: TRBJ1-4; V gene: TRBV14
CDR3 protein: CAGSRGDTEAFF; clone size: -; J gene: TRBJ1-1; V gene: TRBV7-9
CDR3 protein: CASSLSGTGGAKLFF; clone size: once; J gene: TRBJ1-4; V gene: TRBV14
CDR3 protein: CASSLSGRVFSPLHF; clone size: -; J gene: TRBJ1-6; V gene: TRBV28
CDR3 protein: CASSQQGGQPQHF; clone size: few; J gene: TRBJ1-5; V gene: TRBV11-2
CDR3 protein: CASSSPTGSYEQYF; clone size: -; J gene: TRBJ2-7; V gene: TRBV6-5
CDR3 protein: CASSSDSYGYTF; clone size: -; J gene: TRBJ1-2; V gene: TRBV18
CDR3 protein: CASSTGGEGKLFF; clone size: -; J gene: TRBJ1-4; V gene: TRBV19
CDR3 protein: CASTGGPGANVLTF; clone size: -; J gene: TRBJ2-6; V gene: TRBV2
CDR3 protein: CATSDSSRGGEKLFF; clone size: -; J gene: TRBJ1-4; V gene: TRBV24-1
CDR3 protein: CASSPGLGTGELFF; clone size: -; J gene: TRBJ2-2; V gene: TRBV19
CDR3 protein: CASSKDSSYEQYF; clone size: -; J gene: TRBJ2-7; V gene: TRBV5-1
CDR3 protein: CASSPPGGGRYGYTF; clone size: -; J gene: TRBJ1-2; V gene: TRBV27